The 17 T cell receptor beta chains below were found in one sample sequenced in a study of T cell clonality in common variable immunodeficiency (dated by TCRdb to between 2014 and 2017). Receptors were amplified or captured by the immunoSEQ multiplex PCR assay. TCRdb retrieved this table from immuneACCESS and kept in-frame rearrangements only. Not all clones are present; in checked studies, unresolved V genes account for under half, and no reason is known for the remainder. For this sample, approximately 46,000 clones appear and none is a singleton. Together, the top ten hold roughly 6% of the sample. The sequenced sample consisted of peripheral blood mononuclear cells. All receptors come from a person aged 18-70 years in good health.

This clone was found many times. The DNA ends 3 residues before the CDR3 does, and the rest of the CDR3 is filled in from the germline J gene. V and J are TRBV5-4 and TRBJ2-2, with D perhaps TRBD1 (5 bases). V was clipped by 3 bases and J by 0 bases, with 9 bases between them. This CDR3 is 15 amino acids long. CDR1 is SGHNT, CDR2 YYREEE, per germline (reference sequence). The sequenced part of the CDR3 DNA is TGTGCCAGCAGCTACGACAGCCCGAACACCGGGGAG. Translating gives CASSYDSPNTGE. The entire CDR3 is CASSYDSPNTGELFF.

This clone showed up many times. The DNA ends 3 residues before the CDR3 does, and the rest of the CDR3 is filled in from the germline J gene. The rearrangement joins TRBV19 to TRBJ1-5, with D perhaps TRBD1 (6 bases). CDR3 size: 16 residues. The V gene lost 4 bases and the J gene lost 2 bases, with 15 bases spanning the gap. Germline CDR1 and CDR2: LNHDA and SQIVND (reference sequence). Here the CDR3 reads CASSTLRGWGNQPQHF. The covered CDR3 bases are TGTGCCAGTAGTACCCTCAGGGGATGGGGCAATCAGCCC.

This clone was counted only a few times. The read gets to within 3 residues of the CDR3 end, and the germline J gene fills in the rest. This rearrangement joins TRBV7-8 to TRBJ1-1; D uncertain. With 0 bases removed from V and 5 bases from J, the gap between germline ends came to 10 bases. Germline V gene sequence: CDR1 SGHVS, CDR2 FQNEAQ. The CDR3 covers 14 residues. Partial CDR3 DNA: TGTGCCAGCAGCTTAGCTGTCGGGGATACTGAA. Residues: CASSLAVGDTE. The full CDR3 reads CASSLAVGDTEAFF.

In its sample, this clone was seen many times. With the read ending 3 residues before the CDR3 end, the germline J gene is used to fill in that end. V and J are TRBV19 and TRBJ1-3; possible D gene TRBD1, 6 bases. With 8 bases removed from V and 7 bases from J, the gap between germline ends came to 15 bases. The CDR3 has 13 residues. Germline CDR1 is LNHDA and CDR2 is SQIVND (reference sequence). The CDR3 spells CASSQGSGNTIYF. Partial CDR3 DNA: TGTGCCAGTTCACAGGGAAGTGGGAACACC.

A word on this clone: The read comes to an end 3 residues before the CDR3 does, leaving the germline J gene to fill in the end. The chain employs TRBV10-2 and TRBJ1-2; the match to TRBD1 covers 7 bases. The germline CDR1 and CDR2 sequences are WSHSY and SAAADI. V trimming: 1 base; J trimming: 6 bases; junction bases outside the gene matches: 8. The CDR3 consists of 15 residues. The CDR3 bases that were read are TGCGCCAGCAGTGAGTTCCGAGGGGGCGCGGATGGC. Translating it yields CASSEFRGGADG. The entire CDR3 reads CASSEFRGGADGYTF.

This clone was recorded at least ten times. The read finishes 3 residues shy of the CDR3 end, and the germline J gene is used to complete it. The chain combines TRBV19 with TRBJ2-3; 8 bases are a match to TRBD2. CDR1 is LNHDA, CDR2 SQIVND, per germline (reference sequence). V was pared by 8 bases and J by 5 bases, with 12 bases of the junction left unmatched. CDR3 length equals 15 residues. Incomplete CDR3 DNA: TGTGCCAGTGCCAGTAGCGGGGTGATAAAAGATACG. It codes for CASASSGVIKDT. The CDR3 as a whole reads CASASSGVIKDTQYF.

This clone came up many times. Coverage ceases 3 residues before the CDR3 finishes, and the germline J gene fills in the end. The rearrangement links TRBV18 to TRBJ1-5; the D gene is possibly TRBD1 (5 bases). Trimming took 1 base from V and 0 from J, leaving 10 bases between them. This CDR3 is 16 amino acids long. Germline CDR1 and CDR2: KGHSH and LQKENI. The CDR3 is CASSPLAGYSNQPQHF. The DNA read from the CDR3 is TGTGCCAGCTCACCACTTGCAGGGTATAGCAATCAGCCC.

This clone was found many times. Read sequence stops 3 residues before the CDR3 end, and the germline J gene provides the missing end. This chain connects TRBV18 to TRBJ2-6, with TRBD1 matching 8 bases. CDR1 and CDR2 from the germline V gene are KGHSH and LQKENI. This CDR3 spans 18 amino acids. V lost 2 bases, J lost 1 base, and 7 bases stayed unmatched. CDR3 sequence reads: CASSPTGTGSSGANVLTF. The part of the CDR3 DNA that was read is TGTGCCAGCTCACCAACCGGGACAGGAAGTTCTGGGGCCAACGTC.

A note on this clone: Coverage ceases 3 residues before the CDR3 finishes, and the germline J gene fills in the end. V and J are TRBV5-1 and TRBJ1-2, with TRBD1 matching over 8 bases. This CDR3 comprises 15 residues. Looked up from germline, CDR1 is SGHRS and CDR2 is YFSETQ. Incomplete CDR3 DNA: TGCGCCAGCAGCTTGGGCCAGGGGGCAATCGATGAG. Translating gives CASSLGQGAIDE. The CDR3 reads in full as CASSLGQGAIDEYTF. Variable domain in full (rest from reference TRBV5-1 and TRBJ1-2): KAGVTQTPRYLIKTRGQQVTLSCSPISGHRSVSWYQQTPGQGLQFLFEYFSETQRNKGNFPGRFSGRQFSNSRSEMNVSTLELGDSALYLCASSLGQGAIDEYTFGSGTRLTVV.

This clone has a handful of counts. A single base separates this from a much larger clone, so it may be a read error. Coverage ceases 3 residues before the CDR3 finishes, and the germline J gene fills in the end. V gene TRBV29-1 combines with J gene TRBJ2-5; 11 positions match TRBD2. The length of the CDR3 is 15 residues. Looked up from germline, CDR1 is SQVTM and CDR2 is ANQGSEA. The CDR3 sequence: CSVYQLAGDTDTQYF. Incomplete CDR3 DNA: TGCAGCGTCTATCAACTAGCGGGGGACACAGATACC.

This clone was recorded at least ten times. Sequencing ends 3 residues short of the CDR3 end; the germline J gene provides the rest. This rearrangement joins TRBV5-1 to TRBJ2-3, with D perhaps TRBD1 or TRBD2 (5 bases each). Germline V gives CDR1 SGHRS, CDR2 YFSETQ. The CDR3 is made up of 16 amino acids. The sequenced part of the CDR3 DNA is TGCGCCAGCAGCGTGGCGGCCGGAAGAGGGGAAGAGGCG. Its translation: CASSVAAGRGEEA. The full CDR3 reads CASSVAAGRGEEAQYF.

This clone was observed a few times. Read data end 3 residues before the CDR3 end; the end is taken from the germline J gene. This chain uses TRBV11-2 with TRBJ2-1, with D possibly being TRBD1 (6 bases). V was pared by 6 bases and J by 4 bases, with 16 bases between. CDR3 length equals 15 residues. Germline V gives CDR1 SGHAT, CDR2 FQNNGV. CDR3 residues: CASRLRDTNYNEQFF. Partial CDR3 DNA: TGTGCCAGCAGATTAAGGGACACCAATTACAATGAG.

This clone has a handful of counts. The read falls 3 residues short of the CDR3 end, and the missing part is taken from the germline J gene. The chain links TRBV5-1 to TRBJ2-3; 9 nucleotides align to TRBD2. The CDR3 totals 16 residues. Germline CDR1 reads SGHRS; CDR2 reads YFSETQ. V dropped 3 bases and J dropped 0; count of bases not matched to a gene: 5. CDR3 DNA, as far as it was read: TGCGCCAGCAGCTCTATAGCGGGGGATAGCACAGATACG. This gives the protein CASSSIAGDSTDT. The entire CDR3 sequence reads CASSSIAGDSTDTQYF.

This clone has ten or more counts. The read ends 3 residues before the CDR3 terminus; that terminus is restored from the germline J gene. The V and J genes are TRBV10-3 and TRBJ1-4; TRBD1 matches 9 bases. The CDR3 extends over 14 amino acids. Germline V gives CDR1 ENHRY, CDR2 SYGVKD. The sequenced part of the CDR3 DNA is TGTGCCATCAGGAGGGACAGGGAGAGTTCACCA. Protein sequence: CAIRRDRESSP. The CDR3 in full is CAIRRDRESSPLFF.

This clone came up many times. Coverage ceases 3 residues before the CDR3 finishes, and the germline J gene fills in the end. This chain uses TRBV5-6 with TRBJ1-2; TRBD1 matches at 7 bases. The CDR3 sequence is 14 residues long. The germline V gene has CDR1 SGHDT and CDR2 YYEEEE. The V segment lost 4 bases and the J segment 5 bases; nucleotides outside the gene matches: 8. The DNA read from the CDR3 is TGTGCCAGCAGCACGCCGACGACAGGGTATGGC. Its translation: CASSTPTTGYG. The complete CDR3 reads CASSTPTTGYGYTF.

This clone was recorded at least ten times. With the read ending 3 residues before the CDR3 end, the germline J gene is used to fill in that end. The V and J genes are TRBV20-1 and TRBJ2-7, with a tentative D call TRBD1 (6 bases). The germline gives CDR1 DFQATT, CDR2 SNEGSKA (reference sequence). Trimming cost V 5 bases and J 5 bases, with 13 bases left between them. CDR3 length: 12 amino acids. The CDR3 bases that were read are TGCAGTGCTTCCGGGACACCTAACGAG. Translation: CSASGTPNE. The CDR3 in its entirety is CSASGTPNEQYF.

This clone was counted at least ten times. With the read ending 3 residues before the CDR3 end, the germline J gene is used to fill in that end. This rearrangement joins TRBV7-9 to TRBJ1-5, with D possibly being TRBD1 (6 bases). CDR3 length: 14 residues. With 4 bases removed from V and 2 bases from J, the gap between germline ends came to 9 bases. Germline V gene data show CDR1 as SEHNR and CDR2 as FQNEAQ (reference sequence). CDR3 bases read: TGTGCCAGCAGCTCCAGGGGCGGCAATCAGCCC. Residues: CASSSRGGNQP. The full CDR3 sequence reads CASSSRGGNQPQHF.